This T cell receptor beta chain comes out of a study of T cells after yellow fever vaccination (dated by TCRdb to 2018 to 2020). Notes on the research overall: The SMART-Seq v4 Ultra Low Input RNA kit was used to prepare libraries from fractions with low cell numbers. Blood samples were taken at several timepoints before and after primary and secondary immunization, and bulk PBMC replicates and cell subsets were isolated. The cohort comprised two healthy male donors, one aged 18 to 29 and one aged 30 to 40 years. Bulk TCR alpha and beta repertoires were sequenced longitudinally to track T-cell clones before and after primary and booster YFV17D yellow fever vaccination.

Instrument on record: Illumina NovaSeq 6000. TCR cDNA was synthesized by 5'RACE template switching, through which a universal primer site and unique molecular identifiers were introduced. cDNA synthesis was primed from both the TCR alpha and TCR beta constant segments. Libraries were amplified in two PCR steps, with sample barcodes and sequencing adapters added in the second step. Sequencing of libraries was done on Illumina HiSeq 2500 (2x100 bp) or NovaSeq (2x150 bp). As for the original processing: Demultiplexing of reads and collapsing into UMI consensus sequences were performed with MIGEC, and V(D)J alignment was carried out with MiXCR. Using edgeR on replicate PBMC samples, clonotypes were called vaccine-responding if FDR was below 0.01 and the log2 fold change was above 5 up to day 15. Bulk clonotypes were assigned CD4 or CD8 identity according to which sequenced CD4 or CD8 repertoire held them at higher abundance. TCRdb cleaned the public reads at Q25 with fastp, built clones with MiXCR and kept in-frame beta chains. Here each entry gathers all rows of one CDR3 protein and keeps the most common genes and DNA. The V and J calls reflect TCRdb's pipeline rather than the authors' work. The sample table lists about 300,000 distinct CDR3 sequences, 3% to 4.5% of them with a count of one. The ten largest clones represent less than 25% of the sample.

The paper's findings and limits, for the study overall: Because abundant contaminating clonotypes from the bulk population could be contained in FACS-sorted repertoires, computational filtering was required. A small fraction of clonotypes showed up in both the CD4 and CD8 compartments, probably as a result of convergent recombination. Because only a couple of donors were included in the study, the extent to which the findings can be generalized is limited. After the booster, most of the clones that had expanded following primary vaccination were detected again (almost 98% of CD4 and around 88% of CD8), which suggests that memory was broadly maintained. The secondary T-cell response was found to be weaker but faster than the primary response, with a peak reached on day 5 rather than on day 15.

This clonotype showed up just a few times. No cognate antigen has been identified for it. No base-level quality is on record; no much larger clone is a single base apart. A distance of 29 bases separates the germline ends of V and J, which lose 5 bases and 0 bases respectively. The CDR1 and CDR2 encoded by the germline V gene are MNHEY and SVGEGT. The CDR3 runs 22 amino acids, cysteine and phenylalanine included. The read is trimmed to its CDR3 DNA, 66 bases read in frame from base 1. According to the study, the label for this sample's treatment or condition signals: live attenuated yellow fever vaccine strain. At each blood-draw timepoint, two biological replicates of bulk PBMCs were collected. PBMCs were isolated from peripheral blood using a standard Ficoll-Paque protocol. TriZol was used to extract RNA from bulk PBMCs, CD4 and CD8 fractions, and dextramer-positive and dextramer-negative fractions.

The source was PBMCs, collected 5 days after the yellow fever booster vaccination. In this chain, TRBV6-2 or TRBV6-3 is recombined with TRBJ2-6, with a weak D call of TRBD2 (8 bases match). This receptor was obtained from a man aged 18-30 years who received the YFV17D yellow fever vaccine. The CDR3 region: CASSPEAGDSTYLRSGANVLTF. Read as DNA, the sequence is TGTGCCAGCAGTCCCGAAGCGGGGGACAGCACCTACTTACGCTCTGGGGCCAACGTCCTGACTTTC.